The clone carrying this T cell receptor beta chain is a singleton in its sample. Produced via immunoSEQ multiplex PCR; TCRdb's table is partial and in-frame only. The sample has about 300,000 clones, 85% to 90% seen once. This entry belongs to a study of blood T cell repertoires in COVID-19. The length of the CDR3 is 12 residues. Germline V lookup: CDR1 MNHNS, CDR2 SASEGT. Trimming cost V 3 bases and J 15 bases; bases outside gene matches: 7. This sequence was found in a woman in her forties or fifties who had been exposed to COVID-19. The sample comprised PBMCs or T cells enriched from blood (not recorded which). This rearrangement joins TRBV6-1 to TRBJ2-4, with 8 bases lining up with TRBD1. The DNA of the CDR3 is TGTGCCAGCAGTGAGACGACAGGGGTGGGGTACTTC. It specifies CASSETTGVGYF.